The present T cell receptor (beta chain) was sequenced within a study of shared clonotypes between healthy human individuals. The study's findings and limits: The generation probabilities recorded for non-shared clonotypes fell below those of clonotypes shared by all four donors. Naive CD4 clonotypes were shared across a few donors at about 5.3%.

The CDR3 has 16 residues. J was trimmed by 0 bases and V by 6 bases; bases with no gene match: 6. Germline V gives CDR1 LNHDA, CDR2 SQIVND (reference sequence). Regarding this clone: What it binds is not known.

Using immunoSEQ multiplex PCR, the repertoire was profiled, and TCRdb retains in-frame clones only, with some absent. This sample has about 2.3 million clones, with 85% to 95% found just once. The rearrangement links TRBV19 to TRBJ2-1, with 9 bases identical to TRBD2. Material: naive CD4+ T cells from PBMCs. Documented subset: CD45RA+ positively selected. The sequence derives from a man aged 18 to 29 in good health. Some clones in this sample may be carry-over from other donors' samples. In DNA form, the CDR3 reads TGTGCCAGTAGAACTAGCGGGCCGAGCTCCTACAATGAGCAGTTCTTC. The encoded protein is CASRTSGPSSYNEQFF.